This T cell receptor (beta chain) was found in a study of T cell responses to AZD1222 COVID-19 vaccine. Notes on the study in general: After two AZD1222 doses, spike-specific TCR breadth and depth rose versus day 0. Among vaccine-associated CD4 TCRs, coverage spanned spike, with dominance at 160-218 and 743-854.

Deletions cut 6 bases from V and 3 bases from J, with 9 bases between. The V gene's germline CDR1 is MNHEY and CDR2 SVGAGI. The CDR3 is 12 amino acids. This clone is a singleton in its sample. Its antigen is unidentified. Some clones are missing from TCRdb's copy, which holds only in-frame ones; the method was immunoSEQ multiplex PCR. The sample has 100,000 to 150,000 clones, under 95% seen once. The TCR comes from an adult who received the AZD1222 COVID-19 vaccine. This rearrangement joins TRBV6-5 to TRBJ2-7; D is ambiguous. The sample here was peripheral blood, taken 28 days after the second AZD1222 dose. The chain's CDR3 is CASRGIDYEQYF. The CDR3 DNA reads as TGTGCCAGCAGGGGGATCGACTACGAGCAGTACTTC.